Included here is one T cell receptor beta chain sequence, with context. Its antigen is not identified. The data are from a study of OX40 agonist ivuxolimab in advanced cancers. Study at large: Patients were given ivuxolimab, an antibody that agonizes OX40 (CD134). General study results and limits: Within 6 weeks, CD4+ and CD8+ blood T cells expanded clonally at 0.1 to 3.0 mg/kg. Researchers did not determine the expanded peripheral T cells' antigen specificity.

The repertoire was sequenced with immunoSEQ multiplex PCR; TCRdb's copy has only in-frame clones and lacks some. Here the sample spans 35,000 to 40,000 clones, about 86% being singletons. Trimming cost V 5 bases and J 0 bases, with 7 bases left between them. The CDR3 is 13 residues long. Germline V lookup: CDR1 SGHAT, CDR2 FQNNGV. This sequence originates from an adult with an advanced solid tumor such as melanoma, head and neck, liver or kidney cancer. This chain connects TRBV11-2 to TRBJ1-1; D is unresolved. The sample here was CD4+ or CD8+ T cells sorted from blood, taken in a trial of the OX40 agonist ivuxolimab. Here the CDR3 reads CASSLRMNTEAFF. The CDR3 DNA sequence: TGTGCCAGCAGCCTCAGAATGAACACTGAAGCTTTCTTT.